Below, one TCR beta chain is given with its context. Its matching antigen is unknown. V was shortened by 4 bases and J by 1 base, with 18 bases between the two germline ends. Germline CDR1 and CDR2: SQVTM and ANQGSEA. CDR3 length: 16 residues. Sequenced by immunoSEQ multiplex PCR; TCRdb stores in-frame clones only, minus some. Of 75,000 to 95,000 clones in the sample, approximately 89% are singletons; the top ten hold approximately 0.3%. The data were obtained in a study of graft-versus-host responses after intestinal transplantation. Study details: Each transplant was multivisceral, liver-intestinal, or isolated intestinal. All recipients were given anti-thymocyte globulin induction, and tacrolimus and steroids were then administered for around three years.

The study, taken as a whole, reports: Present in recipient marrow, GvH clones included some that appeared first in ileum or blood. Subjects displaying graft-donor T cell macrochimerism possessed elevated graft-versus-host to host-versus-graft clonal ratios inside allografts.

The sequenced sample was unstimulated CD4+ T cells sorted from spleen or lymph node cells, obtained before transplant. This chain links TRBV29-1 with TRBJ2-3, with D perhaps TRBD2 (7 bases). This TCR was recovered from a human donor who was the organ donor for an intestinal transplant. CDR3 region: CSVAFNRGGGTDTQYF. The DNA of the CDR3 is TGCAGCGTTGCTTTCAATAGGGGGGGCGGCACAGATACGCAGTATTTT.